This paragraph reports one T cell receptor (beta chain). The ends lost 6 bases at V and 1 base at J; junction bases unmatched: 6. The CDR3 spans 15 residues. Germline CDR1 is MNHEY and CDR2 is SMNVEV (reference sequence). The data were obtained in a study of blood T cells in healthy people across ages. Background on the study: T cells yielded about one barcoded beta molecule per two cells through template switching.

With a J-beta primer mix and a sample-barcoded 5' primer, a second PCR ran about 7 to 11 cycles. All cDNA molecules were each tagged by a template-switch adaptor with 12 random nucleotides. TCRdb analysed the 5' RACE reads with MiXCR anew, one entry per CDR3 protein. Of 600,000 to 1,000,000 distinct CDR3 sequences listed, about 25% are singletons. These same records also appear under a second study, on T cells of mothers and their children. As reported in that work: A few healthy Caucasian mothers served as donors, and their six children did as well. The TCR beta CDR3 read count exceeded 9.5 million for each mother and was some 2.7 million for each child.

The chain uses TRBV27 and TRBJ2-3; 8 bases fit TRBD2. The receptor comes from a boy under 18 in good health. Sequencing was performed on blood. CDR3 region: CASRDSTSGTDTQYF. The CDR3 nucleotides are TGTGCCAGCAGGGACTCGACTAGCGGCACAGATACGCAGTATTTT.